Detailed here is one TCR beta chain. The antigen it binds to is not known. Per-nucleotide qualities are absent, and no much larger clonotype sits a single base away. Each collaborating institution followed its own protocols to collect whole blood in K2EDTA tubes. For TCRbeta analysis, collaborator samples were shipped as frozen whole blood, as isolated PBMCs, or as DNA extracted from either sample type. The immunoSEQ Assay, a bias-controlled multiplex PCR, was used to amplify TCRbeta CDR3 regions from genomic DNA. In the paper's pipeline: The number of nucleated cells in each sample was estimated from the amplification of reference gene primers within the assay. To quantify the absolute abundance of each unique TCRbeta CDR3 rearrangement, sequence reads were collapsed and filtered. Productive Simpson clonality was computed per sample as the square root of Simpson's diversity index over productive rearrangements. TCRdb's version of the immuneACCESS table is confined to in-frame rearrangements and falls short of the full clone set. An unresolved V gene accounts for under half of the shortfall where checked; the remainder is of unknown origin. For V, J and clone size, that table is used; D and trimming come from the DNA. Within this sample are around 78,000 clones, with about nine tenths of them counted one time only. Clones ranked in the top ten supply 25% to 30% of the sample.

These data belong to a study of blood T cell repertoires in COVID-19 (dated by TCRdb to 2019 to 2021). With respect to the entire study: Collaborator samples came from the United States, Italy and Spain and covered acute and convalescent phases of COVID-19. The prospective study material was composed of cDNA or gDNA derived from T cells, B-cell-depleted T cells, or PBMCs. Deeply sampled blood TCRbeta repertoires from subjects exposed to, actively infected with, or recovered from COVID-19 were included in the dataset. The repertoires were released in a freely available public database intended as a resource for research on the immune response to SARS-CoV-2. The samples were drawn from two sources: the first 160 participants of the ongoing ImmuneRACE study, and some 1,300 subjects contributed by 6 global collaborators. A de-identified subject ID, COVID-19 status, age in years and sex were almost always included in the sample metadata. Where HLA class I and class II types were available, the types were taken from metadata supplied by the sample provider, not from assay-based typing. The paper's findings and limits, for the study overall: The quantity of clinical and demographic metadata differed by source and by participant and was supplied without curation.

There are 15 amino acids in the CDR3, from cysteine to phenylalanine inclusive. CDR3 DNA is the only sequence kept; it has 45 bases, read in frame from the first base. The CDR1 and CDR2 encoded by the germline V gene (reference sequence) are SGHNT and YYREEE. Relative to germline, V is missing 5 bases and J is missing 2 bases, with 8 bases of the junction outside any gene match. Material: peripheral blood. The sequence is built from TRBV5-4 and TRBJ2-7; 9 central bases correspond to TRBD1. The clonotype originates from a middle-aged man with active or convalescent COVID-19. The CDR3 is CASRPGTGNAYEQYF. The DNA reads TGTGCCAGCAGACCCGGGACAGGGAACGCCTACGAGCAGTACTTC.